This T cell receptor beta chain was retrieved from a study of cytomegalovirus exposure and HLA in healthy donors. General study points: Per a later analysis, approximately 16,000 TCR beta sequences showed association with HLA alleles at 0.05 false discovery rate. Within an earlier analysis, most TCR beta V segments proved productive either about 87% or about 30% of the time.

Looked up from germline, CDR1 is SGHDT and CDR2 is YYEEEE. Trimming cost V 2 bases and J 3 bases, with 15 bases left between them. The CDR3 length is 15 residues. The primer mix had 60 Vbeta and 13 Jbeta primers. Assay used: immunoSEQ multiplex PCR; TCRdb lists only in-frame clones, some missing. The sample consists of 150,000 to 200,000 clones, roughly 60% of them appearing once. About this clone itself: Antigen specificity is unknown.

The study sampled nominally healthy donors, though unrecorded immune exposures were likely. The clonotype comes from a man aged 40-49 years in good health and CMV-seronegative. The sequenced sample consisted of PBMCs. The chain combines TRBV5-6 with TRBJ2-7; possibly TRBD2 for D (6 bases). CDR3 in amino acids: CASSFGPGVHYEQYF. The CDR3 DNA is TGTGCCAGCAGCTTCGGCCCGGGGGTCCACTACGAGCAGTACTTC.